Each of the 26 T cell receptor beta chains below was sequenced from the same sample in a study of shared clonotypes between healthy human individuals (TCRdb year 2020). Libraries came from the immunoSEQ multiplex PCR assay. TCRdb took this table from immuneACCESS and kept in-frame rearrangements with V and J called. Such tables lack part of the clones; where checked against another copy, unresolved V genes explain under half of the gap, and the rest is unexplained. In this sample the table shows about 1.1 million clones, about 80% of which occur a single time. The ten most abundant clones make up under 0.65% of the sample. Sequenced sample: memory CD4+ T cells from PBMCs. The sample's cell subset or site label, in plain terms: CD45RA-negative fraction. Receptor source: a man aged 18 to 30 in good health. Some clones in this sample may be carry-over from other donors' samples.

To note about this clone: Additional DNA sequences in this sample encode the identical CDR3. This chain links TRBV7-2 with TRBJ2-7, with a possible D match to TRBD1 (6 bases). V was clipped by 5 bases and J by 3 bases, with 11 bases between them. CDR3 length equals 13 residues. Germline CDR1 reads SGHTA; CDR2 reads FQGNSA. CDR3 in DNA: TGTGCCAGCAGCCTGGACAGAAACTACGAGCAGTACTTC. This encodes CASSLDRNYEQYF. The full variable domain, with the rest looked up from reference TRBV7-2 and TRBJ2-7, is GAGVSQSPSNKVTEKGKDVELRCDPISGHTALYWYRQSLGQGLEFLIYFQGNSAPDKSGLPSDRFSAERTGGSVSTLTIQRTQQEDSAVYLCASSLDRNYEQYFGPGTRLTVT.

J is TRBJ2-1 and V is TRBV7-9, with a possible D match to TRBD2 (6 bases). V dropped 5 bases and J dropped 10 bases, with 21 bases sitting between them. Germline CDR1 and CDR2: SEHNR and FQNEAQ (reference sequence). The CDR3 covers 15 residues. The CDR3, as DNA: TGTGCCAGCAGCCAAGAGAGCCTATTTGGGGGGGAGCAGTTCTTC. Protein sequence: CASSQESLFGGEQFF.

The CDR3 coding sequence is TGTGCCAGCTCCCTTGACAGGGTTTTGTTCGAGCAGTACTTC. This translates into CASSLDRVLFEQYF. J is TRBJ2-7 and V is TRBV18, with 7 bases matching TRBD1. This CDR3 spans 14 amino acids. CDR1 and CDR2 (germline): KGHSH, LQKENI. The V gene end was trimmed by 6 bases and the J gene end by 6 bases; junction bases not matched to a gene: 11. Full variable domain (rest looked up from reference TRBV18 and TRBJ2-7): NAGVMQNPRHLVRRRGQEARLRCSPMKGHSHVYWYRQLPEEGLKFMVYLQKENIIDESGMPKERFSAEFPKEGPSILRIQQVVRGDSAAYFCASSLDRVLFEQYFGPGTRLTVT.

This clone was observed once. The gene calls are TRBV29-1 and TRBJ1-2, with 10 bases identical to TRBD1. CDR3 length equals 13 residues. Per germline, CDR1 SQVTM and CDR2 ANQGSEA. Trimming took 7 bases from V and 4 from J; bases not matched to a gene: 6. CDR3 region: CSGTGGERYGYTF. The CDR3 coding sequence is TGCAGCGGGACAGGGGGTGAACGCTATGGCTACACCTTC.

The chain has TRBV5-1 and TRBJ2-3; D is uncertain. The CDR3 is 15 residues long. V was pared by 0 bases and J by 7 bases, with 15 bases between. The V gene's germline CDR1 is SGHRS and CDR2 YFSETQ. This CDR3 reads CASSLDGPRGYTQYF. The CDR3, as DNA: TGCGCCAGCAGCTTGGACGGCCCTCGAGGTTATACGCAGTATTTT.

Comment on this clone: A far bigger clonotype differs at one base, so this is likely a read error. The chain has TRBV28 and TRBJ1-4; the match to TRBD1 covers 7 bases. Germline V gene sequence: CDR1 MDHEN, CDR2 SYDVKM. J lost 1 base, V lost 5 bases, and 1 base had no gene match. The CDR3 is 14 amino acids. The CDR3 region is CASSPGGTNEKLFF. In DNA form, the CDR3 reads TGTGCCAGCAGTCCAGGGGGAACTAATGAAAAACTGTTTTTT. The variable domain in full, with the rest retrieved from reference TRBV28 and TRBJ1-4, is DVKVTQSSRYLVKRTGEKVFLECVQDMDHENMFWYRQDPGLGLRLIYFSYDVKMKEKGDIPEGYSVSREKKERFSLILESASTNQTSMYLCASSPGGTNEKLFFGSGTQLSVL.

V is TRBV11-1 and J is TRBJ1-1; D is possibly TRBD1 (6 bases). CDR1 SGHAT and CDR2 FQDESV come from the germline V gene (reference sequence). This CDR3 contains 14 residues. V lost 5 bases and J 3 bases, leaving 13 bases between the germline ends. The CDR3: CASSRGRGDTEAFF. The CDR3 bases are TGTGCCAGCAGCCGGGGGCGGGGGGACACTGAAGCTTTCTTT.

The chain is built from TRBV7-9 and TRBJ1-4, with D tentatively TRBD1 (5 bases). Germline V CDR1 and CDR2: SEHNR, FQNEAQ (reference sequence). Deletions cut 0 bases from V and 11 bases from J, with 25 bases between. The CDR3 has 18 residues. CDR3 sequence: CASSLALHPGQGLDKLFF. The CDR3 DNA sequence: TGTGCCAGCAGCTTAGCGCTACACCCGGGTCAGGGATTGGATAAACTGTTTTTT. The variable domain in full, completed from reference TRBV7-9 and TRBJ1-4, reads DTGVSQNPRHKITKRGQNVTFRCDPISEHNRLYWYRQTLGQGPEFLTYFQNEAQLEKSRLLSDRFSAERPKGSFSTLEIQRTEQGDSAMYLCASSLALHPGQGLDKLFFGSGTQLSVL.

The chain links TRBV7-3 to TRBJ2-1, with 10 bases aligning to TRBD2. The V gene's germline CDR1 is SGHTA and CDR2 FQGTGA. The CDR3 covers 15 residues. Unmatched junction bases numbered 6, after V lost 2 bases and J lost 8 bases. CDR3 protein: CASSLRASGRYEQFF. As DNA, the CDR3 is TGTGCCAGCAGCTTACGGGCTAGCGGGAGATATGAGCAGTTCTTC. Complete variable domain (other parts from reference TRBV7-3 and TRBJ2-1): GAGVSQTPSNKVTEKGKYVELRCDPISGHTALYWYRQSLGQGPEFLIYFQGTGAADDSGLPNDRFFAVRPEGSVSTLKIQRTERGDSAVYLCASSLRASGRYEQFFGPGTRLTVL.

The CDR3 DNA follows: TGTGCCAGCAGCGTTCCAAACACCGGGGAGCTGTTTTTT. Translation gives CASSVPNTGELFF. The chain employs TRBV9 and TRBJ2-2; D gene ambiguous. The V end was cut by 2 bases, the J end by 2 bases, with 4 bases between. This CDR3 has 13 residues. Germline-derived CDR1 and CDR2 are SGDLS and YYNGEE. The full variable domain, with the rest looked up from reference TRBV9 and TRBJ2-2, is DSGVTQTPKHLITATGQRVTLRCSPRSGDLSVYWYQQSLDQGLQFLIQYYNGEERAKGNILERFSAQQFPDLHSELNLSSLELGDSALYFCASSVPNTGELFFGEGSRLTVL.

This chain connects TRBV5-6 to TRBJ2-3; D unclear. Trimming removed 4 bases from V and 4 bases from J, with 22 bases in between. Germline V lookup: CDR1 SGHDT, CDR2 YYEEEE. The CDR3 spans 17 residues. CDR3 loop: CASSALKTDVIADTQYF. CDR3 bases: TGTGCCAGCAGCGCCCTAAAGACGGATGTCATCGCAGATACGCAGTATTTT.

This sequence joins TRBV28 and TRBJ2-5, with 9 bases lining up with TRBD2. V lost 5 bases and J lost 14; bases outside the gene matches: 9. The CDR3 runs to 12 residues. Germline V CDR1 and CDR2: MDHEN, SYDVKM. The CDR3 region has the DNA TGTGCCAGCAGTACCATATGGCGGGAGGGCTACTTC. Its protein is CASSTIWREGYF.

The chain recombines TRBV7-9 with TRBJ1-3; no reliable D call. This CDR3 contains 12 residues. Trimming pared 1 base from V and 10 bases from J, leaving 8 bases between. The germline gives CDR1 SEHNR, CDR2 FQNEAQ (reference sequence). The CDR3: CASSLGVATIYF. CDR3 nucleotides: TGTGCCAGCAGCTTAGGGGTGGCGACCATATATTTT.

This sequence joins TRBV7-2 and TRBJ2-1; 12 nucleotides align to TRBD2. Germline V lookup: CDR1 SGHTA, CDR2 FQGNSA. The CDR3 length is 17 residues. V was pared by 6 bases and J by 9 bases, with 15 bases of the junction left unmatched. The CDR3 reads CASSLAYRLAGAAEQFF. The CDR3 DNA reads TGTGCCAGCAGTCTCGCGTATCGACTAGCGGGAGCGGCTGAGCAGTTCTTC.

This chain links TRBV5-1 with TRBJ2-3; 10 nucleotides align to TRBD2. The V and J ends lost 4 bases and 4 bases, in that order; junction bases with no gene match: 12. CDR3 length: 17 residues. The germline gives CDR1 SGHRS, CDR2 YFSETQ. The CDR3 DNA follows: TGCGCCAGCAGCCCCCGAGTAGCGGGAGGCATCGCAGATACGCAGTATTTT. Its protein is CASSPRVAGGIADTQYF.

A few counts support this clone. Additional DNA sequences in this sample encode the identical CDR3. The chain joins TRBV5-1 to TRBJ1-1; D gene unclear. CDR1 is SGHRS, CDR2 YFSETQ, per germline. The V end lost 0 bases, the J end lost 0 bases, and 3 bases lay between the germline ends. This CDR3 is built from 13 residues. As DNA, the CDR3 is TGCGCCAGCAGCTTGGGTGTGAACACTGAAGCTTTCTTT. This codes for CASSLGVNTEAFF.

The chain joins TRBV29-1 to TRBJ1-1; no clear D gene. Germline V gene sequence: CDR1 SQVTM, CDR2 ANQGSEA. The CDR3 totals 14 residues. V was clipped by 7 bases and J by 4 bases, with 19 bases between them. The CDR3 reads CSAEGNFVSTEAFF. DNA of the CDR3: TGCAGCGCCGAAGGTAATTTCGTTAGCACTGAAGCTTTCTTT.

The CDR3 is CASSLGGRVSFEQFF. The CDR3 region has the DNA TGTGCCAGCAGCTTAGGGGGGAGGGTTAGTTTTGAGCAGTTCTTC. The V call is TRBV7-9, the J call TRBJ2-1; 7 nucleotides agree with TRBD2. Germline trimming cut 1 base from V and 9 bases from J; bases unmatched to any gene: 9. The V gene's germline CDR1 is SEHNR and CDR2 FQNEAQ (reference sequence). This CDR3 region has 15 residues.

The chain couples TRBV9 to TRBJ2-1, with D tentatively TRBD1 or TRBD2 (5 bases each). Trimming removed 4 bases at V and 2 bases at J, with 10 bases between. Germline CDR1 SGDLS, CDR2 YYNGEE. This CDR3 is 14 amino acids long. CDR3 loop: CASSPTGPYNEQFF. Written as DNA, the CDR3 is TGTGCCAGCAGCCCCACGGGGCCCTACAATGAGCAGTTCTTC.

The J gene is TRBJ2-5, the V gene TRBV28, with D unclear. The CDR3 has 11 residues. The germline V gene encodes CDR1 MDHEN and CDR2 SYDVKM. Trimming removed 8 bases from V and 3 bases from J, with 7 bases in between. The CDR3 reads CASGYEETQYF. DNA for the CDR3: TGTGCCAGCGGTTACGAAGAGACCCAGTACTTC. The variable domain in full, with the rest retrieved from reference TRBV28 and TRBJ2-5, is DVKVTQSSRYLVKRTGEKVFLECVQDMDHENMFWYRQDPGLGLRLIYFSYDVKMKEKGDIPEGYSVSREKKERFSLILESASTNQTSMYLCASGYEETQYFGPGTRLLVL.

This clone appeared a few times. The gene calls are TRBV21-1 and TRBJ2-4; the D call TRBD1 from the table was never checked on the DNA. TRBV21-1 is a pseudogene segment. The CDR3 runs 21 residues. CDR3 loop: CASSHTMPPGQRLKAKNIQYF. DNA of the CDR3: TGTGCCAGCAGCCATACGATGCCTCCGGGACAGAGGTTAAAGGCCAAAAACATTCAGTACTTC.

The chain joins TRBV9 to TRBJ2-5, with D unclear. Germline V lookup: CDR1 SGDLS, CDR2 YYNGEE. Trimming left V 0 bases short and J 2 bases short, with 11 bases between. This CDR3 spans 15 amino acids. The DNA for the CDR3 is TGTGCCAGCAGCGTAGGAAGGACCCAACAAGAGACCCAGTACTTC. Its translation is CASSVGRTQQETQYF.

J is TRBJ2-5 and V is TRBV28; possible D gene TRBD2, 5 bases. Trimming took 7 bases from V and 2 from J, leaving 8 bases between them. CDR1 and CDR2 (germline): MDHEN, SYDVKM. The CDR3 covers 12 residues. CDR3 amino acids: CASTSGQETQYF. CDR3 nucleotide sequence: TGTGCCAGCACAAGCGGTCAAGAGACCCAGTACTTC. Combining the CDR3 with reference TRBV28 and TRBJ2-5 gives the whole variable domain DVKVTQSSRYLVKRTGEKVFLECVQDMDHENMFWYRQDPGLGLRLIYFSYDVKMKEKGDIPEGYSVSREKKERFSLILESASTNQTSMYLCASTSGQETQYFGPGTRLLVL.

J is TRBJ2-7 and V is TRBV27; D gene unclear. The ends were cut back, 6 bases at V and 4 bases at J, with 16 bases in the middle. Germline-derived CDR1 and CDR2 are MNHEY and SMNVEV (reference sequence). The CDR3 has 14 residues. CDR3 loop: CASSRKPTPYEQYF. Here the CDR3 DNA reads TGTGCCAGCAGCCGTAAACCTACTCCTTACGAGCAGTACTTC.

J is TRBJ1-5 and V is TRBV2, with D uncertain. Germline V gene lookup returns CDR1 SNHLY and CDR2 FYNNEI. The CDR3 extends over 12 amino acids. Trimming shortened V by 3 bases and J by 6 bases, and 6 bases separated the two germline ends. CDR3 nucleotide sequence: TGTGCCAGCAGTGACGAGGGTCAGCCCCAGCATTTT. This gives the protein CASSDEGQPQHF. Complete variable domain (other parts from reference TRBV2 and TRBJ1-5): EPEVTQTPSHQVTQMGQEVILRCVPISNHLYFYWYRQILGQKVEFLVSFYNNEISEKSEIFDDQFSVERPDGSNFTLKIRSTKLEDSAMYFCASSDEGQPQHFGDGTRLSIL.

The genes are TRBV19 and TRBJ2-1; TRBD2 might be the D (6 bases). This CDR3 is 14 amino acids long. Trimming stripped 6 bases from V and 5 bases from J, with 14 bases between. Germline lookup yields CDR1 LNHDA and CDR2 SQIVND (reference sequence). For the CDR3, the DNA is TGTGCCAGTAGAGACGGGACTCGCAACAATGAGCAGTTCTTC. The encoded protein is CASRDGTRNNEQFF.